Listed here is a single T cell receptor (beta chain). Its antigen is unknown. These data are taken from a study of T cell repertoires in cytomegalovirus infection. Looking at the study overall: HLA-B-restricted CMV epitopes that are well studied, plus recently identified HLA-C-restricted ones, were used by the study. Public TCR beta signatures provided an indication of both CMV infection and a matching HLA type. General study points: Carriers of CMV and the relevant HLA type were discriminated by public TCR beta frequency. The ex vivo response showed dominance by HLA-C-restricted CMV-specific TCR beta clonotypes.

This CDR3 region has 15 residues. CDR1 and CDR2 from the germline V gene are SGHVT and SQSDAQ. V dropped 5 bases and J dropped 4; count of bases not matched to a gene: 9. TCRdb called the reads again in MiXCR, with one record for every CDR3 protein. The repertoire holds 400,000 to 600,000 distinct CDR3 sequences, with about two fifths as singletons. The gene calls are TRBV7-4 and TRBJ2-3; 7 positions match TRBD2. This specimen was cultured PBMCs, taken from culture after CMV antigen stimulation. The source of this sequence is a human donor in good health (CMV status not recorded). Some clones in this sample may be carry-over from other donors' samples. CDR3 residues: CASSPGWGGADTQYF. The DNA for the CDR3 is TGTGCCAGCAGCCCGGGATGGGGGGGTGCAGATACGCAGTATTTT.